The 6 T cell receptor beta chains in this list originate from one sample, sequenced in a study of regulatory T cells in long-lasting Graves disease. As to time point: newly diagnosed GD, antithyroid drugs for less than 3 months. PBMCs provided the RNA from which the TCR library was made. Arm-PCR of CDR3 regions with iRepertoire HTBI primers generated TCR beta libraries. TCRdb itself ran the multiplex PCR reads through MiXCR, one entry per CDR3 protein. This sample carries about 530,000 distinct CDR3 sequences, 15% to 20% of them seen once, and the ten largest clones take roughly 25%. Another study also made use of these data, one on T cells in Graves' hyperthyroidism and ophthalmopathy.

This sample comprised peripheral blood mononuclear cells (PBMCs), obtained at new diagnosis, from a patient treated with antithyroid drugs. The origin of the receptors is a woman between 40 and 65 years old with Graves disease.

The table lists this clonotype with many counts. The chain employs TRBV12-3 or TRBV12-4 and TRBJ1-6, with a weak D call TRBD1 (6 bases). The CDR3 has 15 amino acids. The germline V and J ends were trimmed by 7 bases and 14 bases, with 24 bases remaining between them. CDR3 sequence: CASTKVGGPRGSLHF. The CDR3 coding sequence is TGTGCCAGCACTAAAGTCGGGGGCCCGCGAGGGTCCCTCCACTTT.

CDR3 loop: CASSHSVTANYGYTF. CDR3 DNA sequence: TGTGCCAGCAGCCATTCCGTGACAGCTAACTATGGCTACACCTTC. The chain combines TRBV4-2 with TRBJ1-2, with a tentative D call TRBD1 (5 bases). Between the trimmed V and J ends, which lost 3 bases and 0 bases, there was a span of 11 bases. The germline V gene has CDR1 LGHNA and CDR2 YNFKEQ. This CDR3 has 15 amino acids.

This clonotype was observed a few times. V gene TRBV15 combines with J gene TRBJ2-7; D possibly corresponds to TRBD2 (5 bases). The germline V and J ends were trimmed by 3 bases and 5 bases, with 11 bases remaining between them. Germline loops: CDR1 LNHNV, CDR2 YYDKDF (reference sequence). The CDR3 has 13 residues. The CDR3 region is CATSRDRGNEQYF. The CDR3 bases are TGTGCCACCAGCAGGGACCGGGGAAACGAGCAGTACTTC.

This clonotype was counted ten times or more. CDR3 amino acids: CASEPLRGQPQHF. CDR3 nucleotides: TGTGCCAGCGAACCGCTCAGGGGCCAGCCCCAGCATTTT. The V call is TRBV6-1, the J call TRBJ1-5; TRBD1 is a possible D gene (6 bases). The germline CDR1 and CDR2 sequences are MNHNS and SASEGT. V shed 8 bases and J shed 7 bases, with 15 bases lying between them. This CDR3 has 13 residues.

As to this clonotype: Just one base apart from a much larger clone, this may be a read error. The CDR3 region is CSARTGGDNEKLLF. The CDR3 DNA follows: TGCAGTGCTCGCACAGGGGGCGATAATGAAAAACTGCTTTTT. The rearrangement links TRBV20-1 to TRBJ1-4, with 9 bases lining up with TRBD1. This CDR3 spans 14 amino acids. Germline values: CDR1 DFQATT, CDR2 SNEGSKA (reference sequence).

The chain is built from TRBV19 and TRBJ1-1, with 10 bases that match TRBD1. The J segment lost 5 bases and the V segment lost 7 bases, leaving 4 bases of the junction unmatched. Germline CDR1 reads LNHDA; CDR2 reads SQIVND (reference sequence). This CDR3 spans 13 amino acids. For the CDR3, the DNA is TGTGCCAGTACCGTGGGACAGGGGACTGAAGCTTTCTTT. This sequence encodes CASTVGQGTEAFF.